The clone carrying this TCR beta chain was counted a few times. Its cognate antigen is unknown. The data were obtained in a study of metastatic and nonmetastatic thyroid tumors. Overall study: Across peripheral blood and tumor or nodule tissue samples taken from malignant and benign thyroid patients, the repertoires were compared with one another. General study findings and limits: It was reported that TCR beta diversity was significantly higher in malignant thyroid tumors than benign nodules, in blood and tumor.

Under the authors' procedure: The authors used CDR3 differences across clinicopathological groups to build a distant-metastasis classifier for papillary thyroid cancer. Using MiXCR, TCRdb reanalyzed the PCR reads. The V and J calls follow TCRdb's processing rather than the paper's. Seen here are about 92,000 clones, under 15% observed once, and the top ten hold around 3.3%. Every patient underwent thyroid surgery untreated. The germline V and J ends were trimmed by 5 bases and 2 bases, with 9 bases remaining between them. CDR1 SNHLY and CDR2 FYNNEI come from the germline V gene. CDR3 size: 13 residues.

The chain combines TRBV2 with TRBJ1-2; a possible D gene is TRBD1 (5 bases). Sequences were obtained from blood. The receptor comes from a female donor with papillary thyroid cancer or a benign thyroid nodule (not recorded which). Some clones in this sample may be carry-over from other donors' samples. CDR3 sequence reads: CASSPKGNYGYTF. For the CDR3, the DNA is TGTGCCAGCAGTCCGAAGGGGAACTATGGCTACACCTTC.